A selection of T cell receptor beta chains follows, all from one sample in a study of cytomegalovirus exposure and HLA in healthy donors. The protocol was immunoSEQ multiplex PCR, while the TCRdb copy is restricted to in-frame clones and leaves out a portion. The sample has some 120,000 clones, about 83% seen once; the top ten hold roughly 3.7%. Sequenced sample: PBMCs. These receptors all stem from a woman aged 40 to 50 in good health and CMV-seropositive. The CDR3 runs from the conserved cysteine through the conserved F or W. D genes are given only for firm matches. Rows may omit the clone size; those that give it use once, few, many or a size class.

CDR3 DNA: TGCGCCAGCAGCACCGCTCCGGGACTAGAGGCCTACGAGCAGTACTTC
CDR3 protein: CASSTAPGLEAYEQYF
clone size: .
D gene: TRBD2
CDR3 length: 16
V gene: TRBV5-1
J gene: TRBJ2-7

CDR3 DNA: TGTGCCAGTAGGTTGGGGGGAATTCTAGCCAAAAACATTCAGTACTTC
CDR3 protein: CASRLGGILAKNIQYF
clone size: .
D gene: .
CDR3 length: 16
V gene: TRBV19
J gene: TRBJ2-4

CDR3 DNA: TGTGCCAGCAGTTACTCTTGGGCCTACGAGCAGTACTTC
CDR3 protein: CASSYSWAYEQYF
clone size: .
D gene: .
CDR3 length: 13
V gene: TRBV6-5
J gene: TRBJ2-7

CDR3 DNA: TGTGCCAGCAGTTTCGCGGCGGGAGGAGGGACAGATACGCAGTATTTT
CDR3 protein: CASSFAAGGGTDTQYF
clone size: .
D gene: TRBD2
CDR3 length: 16
V gene: TRBV27
J gene: TRBJ2-3

CDR3 DNA: TGTGCCAGCAGTTTAGGGACAGGAAAATACTACGAGCAGTACTTC
CDR3 protein: CASSLGTGKYYEQYF
clone size: .
D gene: TRBD1
CDR3 length: 15
V gene: TRBV28
J gene: TRBJ2-7

CDR3 DNA: TGTGCCAGCAGCCCGAGATTCACAGATACGCAGTATTTT
CDR3 protein: CASSPRFTDTQYF
clone size: .
D gene: .
CDR3 length: 13
V gene: TRBV9
J gene: TRBJ2-3

CDR3 DNA: TGTGCCAGCAGTTACCCGGGACAAGAGTACTTC
CDR3 protein: CASSYPGQEYF
clone size: .
D gene: .
CDR3 length: 11
V gene: TRBV6-1
J gene: TRBJ2-7

CDR3 DNA: TGCAGCGTTAGGCTTAGCGGGAGCACAGATACGCAGTATTTT
CDR3 protein: CSVRLSGSTDTQYF
clone size: few
D gene: TRBD2
CDR3 length: 14
V gene: TRBV29-1
J gene: TRBJ2-3

CDR3 DNA: TGTGCCAGCAGTTACTCGGAGGGGATGGAGCAGTACTTC
CDR3 protein: CASSYSEGMEQYF
clone size: .
D gene: .
CDR3 length: 13
V gene: TRBV6-5
J gene: TRBJ2-7

CDR3 DNA: TGTGCCAGCAGCGTGGATACCGGTTCCCTCCAAAAACTGTTTTTT
CDR3 protein: CASSVDTGSLQKLFF
clone size: .
D gene: .
CDR3 length: 15
V gene: TRBV5-8
J gene: TRBJ1-4

CDR3 DNA: TGCGCCAGCAGCTTGGGCCCAGTGAACACTGAAGCTTTCTTT
CDR3 protein: CASSLGPVNTEAFF
clone size: .
D gene: .
CDR3 length: 14
V gene: TRBV5-1
J gene: TRBJ1-1

CDR3 DNA: TGTGCCAGTAGTATCCCGCCGTATGGGCATCAGCCCCAGCATTTT
CDR3 protein: CASSIPPYGHQPQHF
clone size: .
D gene: .
CDR3 length: 15
V gene: TRBV19
J gene: TRBJ1-5

CDR3 DNA: TGTGCCAGCAGCTTGGGACTAGCGGGAGAATCCGAGCAGTACTTC
CDR3 protein: CASSLGLAGESEQYF
clone size: .
D gene: TRBD2
CDR3 length: 15
V gene: TRBV11-2
J gene: TRBJ2-7

CDR3 DNA: TGCGCCAGCAGCGCTGGACAGGGTATAACTGAAGCTTTCTTT
CDR3 protein: CASSAGQGITEAFF
clone size: .
D gene: TRBD1
CDR3 length: 14
V gene: TRBV5-1
J gene: TRBJ1-1

CDR3 DNA: TGTGCCTGGAATGGTTTAGCGGGGTCAGGGACCGGGGAGCTGTTTTTT
CDR3 protein: CAWNGLAGSGTGELFF
clone size: .
D gene: TRBD2
CDR3 length: 16
V gene: TRBV30
J gene: TRBJ2-2

CDR3 DNA: TGTGCCAGCAGCACCCCTTCCGCCGCGTGGTTGAACTATGGCTACACCTTC
CDR3 protein: CASSTPSAAWLNYGYTF
clone size: .
D gene: .
CDR3 length: 17
V gene: TRBV7-8
J gene: TRBJ1-2

CDR3 DNA: TGCGCCAGCAGTGAGTCAAACGGGAACACTGAAGCTTTCTTT
CDR3 protein: CASSESNGNTEAFF
clone size: .
D gene: .
CDR3 length: 14
V gene: TRBV10-2
J gene: TRBJ1-1

CDR3 DNA: TGTGCCAGCAGTGACGGGACAGTTGGTGAGCAGTACTTC
CDR3 protein: CASSDGTVGEQYF
clone size: .
D gene: TRBD1
CDR3 length: 13
V gene: TRBV27
J gene: TRBJ2-5

CDR3 DNA: TGTGCCAGCTCACCAAATACTCCGAGCTCCTACAATGAGCAGTTCTTC
CDR3 protein: CASSPNTPSSYNEQFF
clone size: .
D gene: .
CDR3 length: 16
V gene: TRBV18
J gene: TRBJ2-1

CDR3 DNA: TGCGCCACCAGGGGCGGGGCGGGTGAGCAGTTCTTC
CDR3 protein: CATRGGAGEQFF
clone size: .
D gene: .
CDR3 length: 12
V gene: TRBV10-2
J gene: TRBJ2-1

CDR3 DNA: TGTGCCAGCTCACAGGGACTCCAAGAGACCCAGTACTTC
CDR3 protein: CASSQGLQETQYF
clone size: few
D gene: .
CDR3 length: 13
V gene: TRBV18
J gene: TRBJ2-5

CDR3 DNA: TGTGCCAGCAGCCAAGGGGGCAGACGACTCACAGATACGCAGTATTTT
CDR3 protein: CASSQGGRRLTDTQYF
clone size: .
D gene: .
CDR3 length: 16
V gene: TRBV14
J gene: TRBJ2-3

CDR3 DNA: TGTGCCAGTAGTATTCAAACAGGTGACGAGCAGTACTTC
CDR3 protein: CASSIQTGDEQYF
clone size: once
D gene: .
CDR3 length: 13
V gene: TRBV19
J gene: TRBJ2-7

CDR3 DNA: TGTGCCATAGGACTAGCAAAAGAGACCCAGTACTTC
CDR3 protein: CAIGLAKETQYF
clone size: .
D gene: TRBD2
CDR3 length: 12
V gene: TRBV10-3
J gene: TRBJ2-5

CDR3 DNA: TGTGCCAGCAGCACCCTAGCGGGAGGGCCGTACGAGCAGTACTTC
CDR3 protein: CASSTLAGGPYEQYF
clone size: .
D gene: TRBD2
CDR3 length: 15
V gene: TRBV9
J gene: TRBJ2-7

CDR3 DNA: TGCGCCAGCAGCTACGGAACTAGCGGATACAATGAGCAGTTCTTC
CDR3 protein: CASSYGTSGYNEQFF
clone size: .
D gene: TRBD2
CDR3 length: 15
V gene: TRBV4-1
J gene: TRBJ2-1

CDR3 DNA: TGTGCCAGCAGCATCTACAGGGGAAAGACCGGGGAGCTGTTTTTT
CDR3 protein: CASSIYRGKTGELFF
clone size: .
D gene: TRBD1
CDR3 length: 15
V gene: TRBV9
J gene: TRBJ2-2

CDR3 DNA: TGTGCCAGCAGCCTAACAGGGGGCTCTGGGGCCAACGTCCTGACTTTC
CDR3 protein: CASSLTGGSGANVLTF
clone size: few
D gene: TRBD1
CDR3 length: 16
V gene: TRBV11-2
J gene: TRBJ2-6

CDR3 DNA: TGTGCCACCAGCAGAGCAGGACAACATAATGAAAAACTGTTTTTT
CDR3 protein: CATSRAGQHNEKLFF
clone size: once
D gene: .
CDR3 length: 15
V gene: TRBV15
J gene: TRBJ1-4

CDR3 DNA: TGTGCCAGCAGCCCCCCAGGTAGCAATCAGCCCCAGCATTTT
CDR3 protein: CASSPPGSNQPQHF
clone size: .
D gene: .
CDR3 length: 14
V gene: TRBV9
J gene: TRBJ1-5

CDR3 DNA: TGTGCCAGCAGCTTAGGGGACAGGGTCAATAGCAATCAGCCCCAGCATTTT
CDR3 protein: CASSLGDRVNSNQPQHF
clone size: .
D gene: TRBD1
CDR3 length: 17
V gene: TRBV11-2
J gene: TRBJ1-5

CDR3 DNA: TGCGCCAGCAGCAAACAGGGGGCGGACACTGAAGCTTTCTTT
CDR3 protein: CASSKQGADTEAFF
clone size: .
D gene: TRBD1
CDR3 length: 14
V gene: TRBV5-1
J gene: TRBJ1-1

CDR3 DNA: TGTGCCAGCAGTAATAGCGGGAGGGCCTCAGATACGCAGTATTTT
CDR3 protein: CASSNSGRASDTQYF
clone size: .
D gene: TRBD2
CDR3 length: 15
V gene: TRBV6-5
J gene: TRBJ2-3

CDR3 DNA: TGTGCCAGTAGTACCTACAGGGGCACTGAAGCTTTCTTT
CDR3 protein: CASSTYRGTEAFF
clone size: .
D gene: TRBD1
CDR3 length: 13
V gene: TRBV19
J gene: TRBJ1-1

CDR3 DNA: TGTGCCAGCAGTGGCCCAGGGGGGTACGAGCAGTACTTC
CDR3 protein: CASSGPGGYEQYF
clone size: .
D gene: .
CDR3 length: 13
V gene: TRBV2
J gene: TRBJ2-7

CDR3 DNA: TGCGCCAGCAGCCAAGATGGCCAGGGGAACACTGAAGCTTTCTTT
CDR3 protein: CASSQDGQGNTEAFF
clone size: .
D gene: .
CDR3 length: 15
V gene: TRBV4-1
J gene: TRBJ1-1

CDR3 DNA: TGCAGCGTTGACTCTTCGAGGGAGCAGTTCTTC
CDR3 protein: CSVDSSREQFF
clone size: .
D gene: .
CDR3 length: 11
V gene: TRBV29-1
J gene: TRBJ2-1

CDR3 DNA: TGTGCCAGCAAAGGGACAGGACCCAACTATGGCTACACCTTC
CDR3 protein: CASKGTGPNYGYTF
clone size: .
D gene: TRBD1
CDR3 length: 14
V gene: TRBV2
J gene: TRBJ1-2

CDR3 DNA: TGTGCCAGCAGGGCGGGACAGGGGACATCCTACGAGCAGTACTTC
CDR3 protein: CASRAGQGTSYEQYF
clone size: few
D gene: TRBD1
CDR3 length: 15
V gene: TRBV6-5
J gene: TRBJ2-7

CDR3 DNA: TGTGCCAGCAGAGTAGACAGTAACACTGAAGCTTTCTTT
CDR3 protein: CASRVDSNTEAFF
clone size: .
D gene: .
CDR3 length: 13
V gene: TRBV6-4
J gene: TRBJ1-1

CDR3 DNA: TGTGCCAGCAGCTTAGGCCAGGCCGACTATGGCTACACCTTC
CDR3 protein: CASSLGQADYGYTF
clone size: .
D gene: .
CDR3 length: 14
V gene: TRBV7-2
J gene: TRBJ1-2

CDR3 DNA: TGTGCCAGCAGCTTGGTTACGGACTATCTTACCTACGAGCAGTACTTC
CDR3 protein: CASSLVTDYLTYEQYF
clone size: few
D gene: .
CDR3 length: 16
V gene: TRBV5-5
J gene: TRBJ2-7

CDR3 DNA: TGTGCCAGCAGCTTAGATGCTGTTCCGGGGGGAACTGAAGCTTTCTTT
CDR3 protein: CASSLDAVPGGTEAFF
clone size: .
D gene: .
CDR3 length: 16
V gene: TRBV11-2
J gene: TRBJ1-1

CDR3 DNA: TGTGCCAGCAGCTTGACTAGCGGGGAGCTGTTTTTT
CDR3 protein: CASSLTSGELFF
clone size: once
D gene: .
CDR3 length: 12
V gene: TRBV5-4
J gene: TRBJ2-2

CDR3 DNA: TGTGCCAGCAGCTTAGCAGGGGGCAGTCAGCCCCAGCATTTT
CDR3 protein: CASSLAGGSQPQHF
clone size: .
D gene: TRBD1
CDR3 length: 14
V gene: TRBV7-6
J gene: TRBJ1-5

CDR3 DNA: TGCGCCAGCAGCCACCACTCACAGATCATGAACACTGAAGCTTTCTTT
CDR3 protein: CASSHHSQIMNTEAFF
clone size: once
D gene: .
CDR3 length: 16
V gene: TRBV4-1
J gene: TRBJ1-1

CDR3 DNA: TGTGCCGCGCTACAGGGCCTGAACACTGAAGCTTTCTTT
CDR3 protein: CAALQGLNTEAFF
clone size: .
D gene: .
CDR3 length: 13
V gene: TRBV10-3
J gene: TRBJ1-1

CDR3 DNA: TGTGCCAGCAGCTTGGTGGGGCAGGGCAATGGCTACACCTTC
CDR3 protein: CASSLVGQGNGYTF
clone size: .
D gene: .
CDR3 length: 14
V gene: TRBV7-9
J gene: TRBJ1-2

CDR3 DNA: TGTGCCAGCAGCACACCGGGTTGGCGCTTC
CDR3 protein: CASSTPGWRF
clone size: .
D gene: .
CDR3 length: 10
V gene: TRBV2
J gene: TRBJ2-7